Shown below are 14 T cell receptor beta chains from a single sample sequenced in a study of T-cell reconstitution after alpha-beta-depleted transplantation in children. Construction of the TCRbeta library involved unique molecular identifiers. TCRdb used MiXCR to reprocess the PCR reads, holding one entry per CDR3 protein. The sample lists about 440,000 distinct CDR3 sequences, about 40% occurring once. The starting material was PBMCs, obtained before TCRalphabeta/CD19-depleted stem cell transplant. The receptor source for this set is a girl aged 2-10 years with aplastic anemia, due to receive a stem cell transplant.

This clonotype has ten or more counts. The chain carries TRBV12-3 or TRBV12-4 and TRBJ1-2; D is uncertain. The V and J ends lost 4 bases and 4 bases respectively, with 16 bases between them. The CDR3 is 15 amino acids. Here the CDR3 DNA reads TGTGCCAGCAGTTCTCCACGGCTCAGTCGCTATGGCTACACCTTC. This gives the protein CASSSPRLSRYGYTF.

The rearrangement joins TRBV5-1 to TRBJ2-3; D is uncertain. Germline V gene lookup returns CDR1 SGHRS and CDR2 YFSETQ. The length of the CDR3 is 13 residues. The germline V and J ends were trimmed by 3 bases and 3 bases, with 8 bases remaining between them. CDR3 nucleotides: TGCGCCAGCAGCTCCTCACAGACAGATACGCAGTATTTT. This gives the protein CASSSSQTDTQYF.

This clonotype showed up just a few times. CDR3: CASSATFLGGTYNEQFF. Here the CDR3 DNA reads TGTGCCAGCAGCGCCACCTTTTTGGGGGGAACCTACAATGAGCAGTTCTTC. The chain has TRBV9 and TRBJ2-1, with D tentatively TRBD2 (6 bases). Germline V gene lookup returns CDR1 SGDLS and CDR2 YYNGEE. The CDR3 spans 17 residues. V lost 3 bases to trimming and J lost 2 bases, with 18 bases between them.

This chain links TRBV4-1 with TRBJ1-2; 11 positions match TRBD1. J gave up 5 bases and V 3 bases, and 5 bases lay outside the gene matches. Per the germline V gene, CDR1 is MGHRA and CDR2 is YSYEKL. The CDR3 extends over 15 amino acids. This CDR3 reads CASSQGQGVGYGYTF. The DNA for the CDR3 is TGCGCCAGCAGCCAGGGACAGGGGGTGGGGTATGGCTACACCTTC.

The J gene is TRBJ1-2, the V gene TRBV20-1; D may be TRBD1 (5 bases). Germline V CDR1 and CDR2: DFQATT, SNEGSKA (reference sequence). CDR3 length: 12 residues. Trimming stripped 3 bases from V and 4 bases from J, with 9 bases between. The CDR3 DNA is TGCAGTGCTAGTCTGGGGACCTATGGCTACACCTTC. Translated: CSASLGTYGYTF.

V is TRBV20-1 and J is TRBJ1-1; TRBD1 might be the D (5 bases). The V end was cut by 3 bases, the J end by 5 bases, with 13 bases between. The germline gives CDR1 DFQATT, CDR2 SNEGSKA (reference sequence). The CDR3 loop spans 13 amino acids. The CDR3: CSASWAGRTEAFF. CDR3 coding DNA: TGCAGTGCTAGTTGGGCAGGGCGTACTGAAGCTTTCTTT.

This clonotype has ten or more counts. V and J are TRBV15 and TRBJ2-2; a possible D gene is TRBD1 (5 bases). In germline, CDR1 is LNHNV, CDR2 YYDKDF (reference sequence). This CDR3 spans 14 amino acids. Trimming left V 2 bases short and J 3 bases short, with 7 bases between. The CDR3 DNA sequence: TGTGCCACCAGCAGAAGGGGATACACCGGGGAGCTGTTTTTT. Protein product: CATSRRGYTGELFF.

V is TRBV6-5 and J is TRBJ1-2; D gene unclear. Germline V gene data show CDR1 as MNHEY and CDR2 as SVGAGI. V was trimmed by 0 bases and J by 7 bases, leaving 12 bases between them. There are 14 residues in the CDR3. The CDR3 nucleotides read TGTGCCAGCAGTTACTCGAACCTTTGGGGTGGCTACACCTTC. Translated: CASSYSNLWGGYTF.

The V gene is TRBV6-1, the J gene TRBJ1-5; weak D call: TRBD1 (6 bases). CDR3 length: 14 amino acids. Germline CDR1 reads MNHNS; CDR2 reads SASEGT. Between the trimmed V and J ends, which lost 5 bases and 6 bases, there was a span of 14 bases. The CDR3 region has the DNA TGTGCCAGCAGTCGGACAGCCGATAGTCAGCCCCAGCATTTT. It specifies CASSRTADSQPQHF.

This clonotype was detected only a few times. The chain employs TRBV3-1 and TRBJ2-1; the match to TRBD2 covers 15 bases. This CDR3 comprises 19 residues. Looked up from germline, CDR1 is LGHDT and CDR2 is YNNKEL (reference sequence). V trimming: 2 bases; J trimming: 0 bases; junction bases outside the gene matches: 5. The CDR3 reads CASSQPGLAGGNSYNEQFF. The CDR3 DNA is TGTGCCAGCAGCCAACCGGGACTAGCGGGAGGTAACTCCTACAATGAGCAGTTCTTC.

The chain recombines TRBV7-2 with TRBJ2-3, with D maybe TRBD2 (6 bases). CDR3 length: 14 amino acids. CDR1 SGHTA and CDR2 FQGNSA come from the germline V gene. The ends were cut back, 5 bases at V and 2 bases at J, with 11 bases in the middle. The CDR3 sequence is CASSHSGNTDTQYF. The CDR3, as DNA: TGTGCCAGCAGCCATAGCGGCAACACAGATACGCAGTATTTT.

This clonotype appeared many times. The chain employs TRBV7-6 and TRBJ1-2; 9 bases line up with TRBD1. CDR1 and CDR2 (germline): SGHVS, FNYEAQ. V lost 4 bases and J lost 1; bases outside the gene matches: 4. CDR3 size: 15 residues. The CDR3 is CASSSNRGHNYGYTF. DNA of the CDR3: TGTGCCAGCAGCTCGAACAGGGGGCATAACTATGGCTACACCTTC.

In its sample, this clonotype was seen a few times. The chain is built from TRBV7-6 and TRBJ2-1; 8 bases are shared with TRBD1. The CDR3 contains 16 residues. V lost 5 bases to trimming and J lost 9 bases; unmatched junction nucleotides: 15. Germline CDR1 SGHVS, CDR2 FNYEAQ. This chain's CDR3 is CASSKAGGQVNGEQFF. The CDR3 coding sequence is TGTGCCAGCAGCAAAGCAGGGGGCCAAGTAAACGGTGAGCAGTTCTTC.

The V and J genes are TRBV5-1 and TRBJ2-1; D gene unclear. This CDR3 has 14 amino acids. Per the germline V gene, CDR1 is SGHRS and CDR2 is YFSETQ. The V end lost 0 bases, the J end lost 5 bases, and 9 bases lay between the germline ends. The CDR3 coding sequence is TGCGCCAGCAGCTTGGTTTCTATGGACAATGAGCAGTTCTTC. Residues: CASSLVSMDNEQFF.